This is a list of T cell receptor beta chains from one sample in a study of molecular identifiers for immune sequencing clone quantification. TCRdb reprocessed the PCR reads via MiXCR and lists one record per CDR3 protein. The sample lists a few hundred thousand distinct CDR3 sequences; about 23% were seen once. The sample consisted of naive CD8+ T cells from blood, with Jurkat cell RNA spiked in. These receptors were obtained from a human donor in good health. Some libraries in this study had Jurkat cell RNA spiked in. Both conserved end residues are part of each CDR3. Each record gives: V gene, D gene, clone size, J gene, CDR3 protein, CDR3 DNA. D genes are given only for firm matches. The listing skips clone size in some rows; elsewhere it reads once, few, many or a size class.

>TRBV30|NA|many|TRBJ1-5
CAWSVRWGNQPQHF
TGTGCCTGGAGTGTACGCTGGGGGAATCAGCCCCAGCATTTT
>TRBV2|TRBD2|NA|TRBJ2-3
CASSVPSGENVADTQYF
TGTGCCAGCAGTGTACCTAGCGGGGAGAATGTGGCAGATACGCAGTATTTT
>TRBV6-5|NA|many|TRBJ1-1
CASYVTLNTEAFF
TGTGCCAGCTACGTGACCTTGAACACTGAAGCTTTCTTT
>TRBV5-5|TRBD1|few|TRBJ2-5
CASSLAWGQGTETQYF
TGTGCCAGCAGCTTGGCCTGGGGACAGGGGACGGAGACCCAGTACTTC
>TRBV12-3/TRBV12-4|NA|few|TRBJ2-4
CASRGGGQLSAKNIQYF
TGTGCCAGCAGAGGGGGGGGGCAGTTATCTGCCAAAAACATTCAGTACTTC
>TRBV20-1|TRBD2|NA|TRBJ2-3
CSASTSGATLDTQYF
TGCAGTGCATCCACTAGCGGAGCTACTCTAGATACGCAGTATTTT
>TRBV14|NA|few|TRBJ1-1
CASSQERLPNTEAFF
TGTGCCAGCAGCCAAGAGAGATTGCCGAACACTGAAGCTTTCTTT
>TRBV20-1|NA|many|TRBJ1-1
CSASEWENTEAFF
TGCAGTGCTAGTGAATGGGAGAACACTGAAGCTTTCTTT
>TRBV27|NA|few|TRBJ2-3
CASSLTREGSTDTQYF
TGTGCCAGCAGTTTAACCCGTGAGGGTAGCACAGATACGCAGTATTTT
>TRBV12-3/TRBV12-4|NA|many|TRBJ2-3
CAIGTSDTQYF
TGTGCCATCGGGACCTCAGATACGCAGTATTTT
>TRBV28|TRBD2|many|TRBJ2-7
CASSPRVGEGEQYF
TGTGCCAGCAGTCCCCGAGTCGGGGAGGGCGAGCAGTACTTC
>TRBV6-2/TRBV6-3|NA|many|TRBJ2-7
CASSTRDGEQYF
TGTGCCAGCAGCACGCGGGATGGCGAGCAGTACTTC
>TRBV30|NA|many|TRBJ1-1
CAWRRGLATEAFF
TGTGCCTGGAGGAGGGGGTTGGCCACTGAAGCTTTCTTT
>TRBV20-1|TRBD2|few|TRBJ2-3
CSAGGGAEDTQYF
TGCAGTGCTGGCGGGGGGGCCGAAGATACGCAGTATTTT
>TRBV12-2|NA|NA|TRBJ1-4
CASRPWGVSEEKLFF
TGTGCAAGTCGCCCTTGGGGGGTTTCAGAAGAAAAACTGTTTTTT
>TRBV30|TRBD1|many|TRBJ2-1
CAWSRQGNEQFF
TGTGCCTGGAGTAGACAGGGAAATGAGCAGTTCTTC
>TRBV7-9|NA|few|TRBJ1-2
CASSLGRGVNPYGYTF
TGTGCCAGCAGCTTAGGAAGGGGGGTTAATCCCTATGGCTACACCTTC
>TRBV14|NA|many|TRBJ2-3
CASSQDWSDTQYF
TGTGCCAGCAGCCAAGATTGGTCAGATACGCAGTATTTT
>TRBV27|NA|many|TRBJ2-5
CASSFTGETQYF
TGTGCCAGCAGTTTTACGGGAGAGACCCAGTACTTC
>TRBV4-1|TRBD1|many|TRBJ2-7
CASSQVGQGYEQYF
TGCGCCAGCAGCCAAGTGGGACAGGGCTACGAGCAGTACTTC
>TRBV5-1|NA|many|TRBJ1-1
CASSDTRTVMNTEAFF
TGCGCCAGCAGCGACACAAGGACAGTTATGAACACTGAAGCTTTCTTT
>TRBV28|TRBD1|NA|TRBJ1-2
CASIYRGQTLYGYTF
TGTGCCAGCATCTACAGGGGCCAAACCCTCTATGGCTACACCTTC
>TRBV7-8|NA|NA|TRBJ2-3
CASSPRLLSTDTQYF
TGTGCCAGCAGCCCTAGACTCCTTTCCACAGATACGCAGTATTTT
>TRBV19|TRBD2|NA|TRBJ2-3
CASRVLAGGPTDTQYF
TGTGCCAGTAGGGTTTTAGCGGGGGGGCCGACAGATACGCAGTATTTT
>TRBV4-2|NA|NA|TRBJ1-5
CASSQDPPVGGLSNQPQHF
TGTGCCAGCAGCCAAGACCCCCCTGTTGGGGGGCTTAGCAATCAGCCCCAGCATTTT
>TRBV5-4|TRBD1|many|TRBJ1-2
CASSLEGQALSGYTF
TGTGCCAGCAGCTTGGAGGGACAGGCACTGAGTGGCTACACCTTC
>TRBV6-5|NA|many|TRBJ2-3
CASNPNRGGDTQYF
TGTGCCAGCAACCCCAATAGGGGGGGAGATACGCAGTATTTT
>TRBV6-2/TRBV6-3|TRBD2|few|TRBJ2-3
CASSYSISGGPSTTDTQYF
TGTGCCAGCAGTTACTCGATCAGCGGGGGCCCATCAACCACAGATACGCAGTATTTT
>TRBV3-1|TRBD1|few|TRBJ1-1
CASSPQGQGARSEAFF
TGTGCCAGCAGCCCCCAGGGACAGGGGGCTCGTTCTGAAGCTTTCTTT
>TRBV12-3/TRBV12-4|TRBD1|many|TRBJ2-5
CASSTDRGITETQYF
TGTGCCAGCAGCACCGACAGGGGCATTACGGAGACCCAGTACTTC
>TRBV2|TRBD1|many|TRBJ1-1
CASSEGQGNTEAFF
TGTGCCAGCAGTGAAGGACAGGGAAACACTGAAGCTTTCTTT
>TRBV5-3|NA|NA|TRBJ1-1
CASSSIPMNTEAIF
TGTGCCAGCAGCTCGATTCCTATGAACACTGAAGCTATCTTT
>TRBV7-9|NA|NA|TRBJ1-1
CASSSDSMNTEAFF
TGTGCCAGCAGCTCGGACAGCATGAACACTGAAGCTTTCTTT
>TRBV11-2|TRBD2|NA|TRBJ2-3
CASSLVGTSGSRTDTQYF
TGTGCCAGCAGCTTAGTGGGGACTAGCGGATCTCGCACAGATACGCAGTATTTT
>TRBV7-2|TRBD1|NA|TRBJ1-1
CASSLLTGGTEALF
TGTGCCAGCAGCCTACTAACAGGGGGGACTGAAGCTCTCTTT
>TRBV20-1|TRBD2|NA|TRBJ2-7
CSARRDYITYEQYF
TGCAGTGCTAGAAGGGACTATATAACCTACGAGCAGTACTTC
>TRBV4-1|NA|few|TRBJ2-1
CASSQGPKVLNEQFF
TGCGCCAGCAGCCAAGGCCCGAAGGTCCTTAATGAGCAGTTCTTC
>TRBV27|NA|NA|TRBJ2-7
CASSRGLAYEQYF
TGTGCCAGCAGTCGGGGCTTGGCCTACGAGCAGTACTTC
>TRBV11-2|NA|once|TRBJ2-3
CASSSRDNTDTQYF
TGTGCCAGCAGCTCCCGGGACAACACAGATACGCAGTATTTT
>TRBV27|NA|many|TRBJ1-1
CASSLQGNTEAFF
TGCGCCAGCAGCTTGCAAGGGAACACTGAAGCTTTCTTT
>TRBV7-9|TRBD1|NA|TRBJ1-1
CTSSPGQNLGTEAFF
TGTACCAGCAGCCCGGGACAGAACTTGGGCACTGAAGCTTTCTTT
>TRBV6-5|TRBD1|NA|TRBJ1-4
CASSWDRGVGGEKLFF
TGTGCCAGCAGTTGGGACAGGGGAGTAGGGGGCGAAAAACTGTTTTTT
>TRBV14|TRBD1|NA|TRBJ2-2
CASSQARTGGYHGELFF
TGTGCCAGCAGCCAAGCCCGGACAGGGGGTTACCACGGGGAGCTGTTTTTT
>TRBV20-1|NA|many|TRBJ2-4
CSARDAGPYSIQYF
TGCAGTGCTAGAGATGCAGGGCCATACTCCATTCAGTACTTC
>TRBV7-6|NA|many|TRBJ1-1
CASSPGPITEAFF
TGTGCCAGCAGCCCCGGACCGATCACTGAAGCTTTCTTT